A single sample gave rise to the 29 T cell receptor beta chains below, sequenced in a study of blood T cell repertoires in COVID-19 (TCRdb year 2020). Receptors were amplified or captured by the immunoSEQ multiplex PCR assay. TCRdb's version of the immuneACCESS table is confined to in-frame rearrangements and falls short of the full clone set. An unresolved V gene accounts for under half of the shortfall where checked; the remainder is of unknown origin. The sample table records about 360,000 clones; about 88% of these occur just once. The ten biggest clones cover just over 7% of the sample. Sequenced input: peripheral blood. The receptors were sampled from a woman aged 60-75 years with COVID-19, enrolled during active disease.

V usage is TRBV29-1 and J usage is TRBJ1-1; D is uncertain. Germline CDR1 reads SQVTM; CDR2 reads ANQGSEA. V lost 5 bases and J 1 base, leaving 8 bases between the germline ends. This CDR3 contains 12 residues. The CDR3 DNA reads as TGCAGCGTTTCGGAGGCGAACACTGAAGCTTTCTTT. The encoded protein is CSVSEANTEAFF. Using reference TRBV29-1 and TRBJ1-1 for the parts outside the CDR3, the full variable domain is SAVISQKPSRDICQRGTSLTIQCQVDSQVTMMFWYRQQPGQSLTLIATANQGSEATYESGFVIDKFPISRPNLTFSTLTVSNMSPEDSSIYLCSVSEANTEAFFGQGTRLTVV.

This clone was seen only a few times. The J gene is TRBJ1-2, the V gene TRBV6-5, with TRBD1 matching 8 bases. This CDR3 is 14 amino acids long. J lost 7 bases, V lost 3 bases, and 7 bases had no gene match. Germline CDR1 reads MNHEY; CDR2 reads SVGAGI. The CDR3 DNA follows: TGTGCCAGCAGTTATTCGCAGGGGGCGCGTGGCTACACCTTC. Amino acid sequence: CASSYSQGARGYTF.

The genes are TRBV5-1 and TRBJ2-3; a possible D gene is TRBD1 (5 bases). The V gene's germline CDR1 is SGHRS and CDR2 YFSETQ. Trimming took off 3 bases at V and 0 bases at J, with 14 bases between the two ends. This CDR3 region has 16 residues. CDR3 residues: CASSYTGDPSTDTQYF. CDR3 DNA: TGCGCCAGCAGCTATACAGGAGACCCTAGCACAGATACGCAGTATTTT.

In the case of this clone: Other DNA sequences of this sample code for an identical CDR3. The rearrangement joins TRBV19 to TRBJ2-7; a possible D gene is TRBD1 (5 bases). The germline gives CDR1 LNHDA, CDR2 SQIVND (reference sequence). The V end lost 3 bases, the J end lost 0 bases, and 9 bases lay between the germline ends. The CDR3 spans 14 residues. DNA for the CDR3: TGTGCCAGTAGTATCAGGGTCAGCTCCTACGAGCAGTACTTC. This encodes CASSIRVSSYEQYF.

The V gene is TRBV4-1, the J gene TRBJ2-1, with 10 positions matching TRBD2. This CDR3 has 16 residues. Germline lookup yields CDR1 MGHRA and CDR2 YSYEKL. The V and J ends lost 2 bases and 6 bases, in that order; junction bases with no gene match: 7. The CDR3 nucleotides are TGCGCCAGCAGCCAACTTCTAGCGGGGGTTGCCAATGAGCAGTTCTTC. This sequence encodes CASSQLLAGVANEQFF.

The chain carries TRBV19 and TRBJ2-1; 10 positions match TRBD2. CDR3 length: 16 residues. CDR1 and CDR2 from the germline V gene are LNHDA and SQIVND (reference sequence). V gave up 3 bases and J gave up 7 bases; unmatched junction bases: 9. CDR3 sequence reads: CASSIITSGVDNEQFF. The CDR3 nucleotides are TGTGCCAGTAGTATCATCACTAGCGGGGTTGATAATGAGCAGTTCTTC. The full variable domain, in which reference TRBV19 and TRBJ2-1 provide the parts outside the CDR3, is DGGITQSPKYLFRKEGQNVTLSCEQNLNHDAMYWYRQDPGQGLRLIYYSQIVNDFQKGDIAEGYSVSREKKESFPLTVTSAQKNPTAFYLCASSIITSGVDNEQFFGPGTRLTVL.

The rearrangement joins TRBV12-3 or TRBV12-4 to TRBJ2-7; TRBD1 matches at 7 bases. There are 12 residues in the CDR3. Trimming removed 4 bases from V and 4 bases from J; junction bases left unmatched: 1. The CDR3 bases are TGTGCCAGCAGTTGGGGACAGTACGAGCAGTACTTC. It translates to CASSWGQYEQYF.

This chain links TRBV9 with TRBJ1-1, with D perhaps matching TRBD1 (6 bases). The germline gives CDR1 SGDLS, CDR2 YYNGEE. V lost 0 bases, J lost 0 bases, and 15 bases lay in between. The CDR3 is 17 residues long. This chain's CDR3 is CASSVVGGGQMNTEAFF. DNA of the CDR3: TGTGCCAGCAGCGTAGTAGGGGGAGGGCAGATGAACACTGAAGCTTTCTTT.

The V gene is TRBV6-2 or TRBV6-3, the J gene TRBJ1-1; weak D call: TRBD1 (6 bases). The V gene's germline CDR1 is MNHEY and CDR2 SVGEGT. The CDR3 totals 16 residues. V gave up 4 bases and J gave up 0 bases, with 15 bases separating them. The CDR3 here is CASSWTPGGLNTEAFF. In nucleotides, the CDR3 is TGTGCCAGCAGTTGGACCCCGGGGGGGCTGAACACTGAAGCTTTCTTT.

CDR3 in DNA: TGTGCCAGCAGTTTGAGTCGTCCGGGACAGGGCGGTCAGCCCCAGCATTTT. The encoded protein is CASSLSRPGQGGQPQHF. The chain couples TRBV27 to TRBJ1-5; 9 bases agree with TRBD1. The CDR3 is 17 amino acids. The germline gives CDR1 MNHEY, CDR2 SMNVEV (reference sequence). After removal of 3 bases from V and 6 bases from J, the junction contained 12 bases not matched to a gene.

The V call is TRBV10-3, the J call TRBJ2-7; 9 bases are shared with TRBD1. V dropped 4 bases and J dropped 3; count of bases not matched to a gene: 10. CDR3 size: 16 residues. CDR1 is ENHRY and CDR2 is SYGVKD in the germline V gene. The CDR3 sequence is CAISGTPGQGNYEQYF. As DNA, the CDR3 is TGTGCCATCAGTGGTACCCCGGGACAGGGCAACTACGAGCAGTACTTC.

This chain links TRBV19 with TRBJ2-1; D call uncertain. This CDR3 is 12 amino acids long. The germline V gene has CDR1 LNHDA and CDR2 SQIVND (reference sequence). V was clipped by 1 base and J by 10 bases, with 8 bases between them. CDR3 DNA: TGTGCCAGTAGTATAGGCGCGTTAGAGCAGTTCTTC. Translation: CASSIGALEQFF.

The chain has TRBV30 and TRBJ1-4; D might be TRBD1 (5 bases). Between the trimmed V and J ends, which lost 4 bases and 4 bases, there was a span of 19 bases. This CDR3 is built from 16 residues. CDR1 is GTSNPN, CDR2 SVGIG, per germline (reference sequence). The CDR3 loop reads CAWIHQRGGINEKLFF. The CDR3 coding sequence is TGTGCCTGGATCCATCAAAGGGGAGGGATTAATGAAAAACTGTTTTTT.

This chain connects TRBV3-1 (or the pseudogene TRBV3-2) to TRBJ2-6; D ambiguous. Per germline, CDR1 LGHDT and CDR2 YNNKEL (reference sequence). Trimming took 0 bases from V and 4 from J, leaving 10 bases between them. The CDR3 totals 16 residues. The DNA for the CDR3 is TGTGCCAGCAGCCAAGACAGATTATCAGGGGCCAACGTCCTGACTTTC. Protein: CASSQDRLSGANVLTF.

The CDR3 bases are TGTGCCAGCAGCTTAACAGATACGCAGTATTTT. As protein: CASSLTDTQYF. The chain uses TRBV21-1 and TRBJ2-3; the table's D call TRBD2 went unverified against the DNA. TRBV21-1 is given as a pseudogene. The CDR3 runs 11 residues.

V gene TRBV2 combines with J gene TRBJ1-2; 9 bases line up with TRBD1. Losses at the gene ends were 10 bases for V and 6 bases for J; bases not matched to a gene: 6. The CDR3 has 12 residues. Germline V gives CDR1 SNHLY, CDR2 FYNNEI. CDR3 nucleotide sequence: TGTGCCAAATCCGGGACAGGGCATGGCTACACCTTC. Translation gives CAKSGTGHGYTF.

The chain couples TRBV3-1 (or the pseudogene TRBV3-2) to TRBJ1-5; D call uncertain. The germline V gene has CDR1 LGHDT and CDR2 YNNKEL (reference sequence). This CDR3 region has 15 residues. V lost 3 bases to trimming and J lost 1 base, with 10 bases between them. The CDR3, as DNA: TGTGCCAGCAGCCAGTCCCCTCGGAGCAATCAGCCCCAGCATTTT. Protein product: CASSQSPRSNQPQHF.

This clone came up once. This chain links TRBV30 with TRBJ2-1; weak D call: TRBD1 (5 bases). V lost 3 bases and J 5 bases, leaving 8 bases between the germline ends. The CDR3 has 12 amino acids. Germline CDR1 GTSNPN, CDR2 SVGIG (reference sequence). The CDR3 protein is CAWRKGHNEQFF. The DNA of the CDR3 is TGTGCCTGGAGGAAGGGGCACAATGAGCAGTTCTTC.

The V call is TRBV10-3, the J call TRBJ2-7, with D perhaps matching TRBD1 (5 bases). Trimming took 6 bases from V and 3 from J, leaving 18 bases between them. There are 15 residues in the CDR3. The germline CDR1 and CDR2 sequences are ENHRY and SYGVKD. In nucleotides, the CDR3 is TGTGCCATCAGCGACACAGGCCTTCCCTTCTACGAGCAGTACTTC. Amino acids: CAISDTGLPFYEQYF.

V gene TRBV7-9 combines with J gene TRBJ1-2; possible D gene TRBD1, 6 bases. Germline CDR1 and CDR2: SEHNR and FQNEAQ (reference sequence). V dropped 5 bases and J dropped 7 bases, with 14 bases sitting between them. The CDR3 is made up of 13 amino acids. CDR3 in amino acids: CASSPEQGRGYTF. CDR3 DNA: TGTGCCAGCAGCCCGGAACAGGGTCGTGGCTACACCTTC.

This chain uses TRBV12-3 or TRBV12-4 with TRBJ1-1; D may be TRBD1 (5 bases). Trimming pared 6 bases from V and 6 bases from J, leaving 14 bases between. The CDR3 length is 13 residues. Here the CDR3 reads CASSGDGRAEAFF. Written as DNA, the CDR3 is TGTGCCAGCAGCGGGGACGGGAGGGCTGAAGCTTTCTTT.

The rearrangement uses TRBV21-1 and TRBJ2-4; the D call in the table, TRBD2, was not verified against the DNA. TRBV21-1 is a pseudogene. This CDR3 spans 16 amino acids. CDR3: CASSKVFEIAKNIQYF. CDR3 nucleotide sequence: TGTGCCAGCAGCAAAGTATTTGAGATAGCCAAAAACATTCAGTACTTC.

The rearrangement links TRBV11-2 to TRBJ2-7; 7 bases map to TRBD1. Germline CDR1 is SGHAT and CDR2 is FQNNGV. This CDR3 spans 16 amino acids. After removal of 4 bases from V and 5 bases from J, the junction contained 14 bases not matched to a gene. CDR3 nucleotide sequence: TGTGCCAGCAGCTCTTCCGAACAGGGGCTCCGTAACGAGCAGTACTTC. Its translation: CASSSSEQGLRNEQYF.

V and J are TRBV4-2 and TRBJ1-2; D is possibly TRBD1 (5 bases). The CDR3 is made up of 17 amino acids. Trimming cost V 0 bases and J 6 bases, with 20 bases left between them. Germline V lookup: CDR1 LGHNA, CDR2 YNFKEQ. CDR3 loop: CASSQDTGEGLGDGYTF. The CDR3 nucleotides are TGTGCCAGCAGCCAAGATACGGGGGAGGGTTTAGGTGATGGCTACACCTTC.

Points on this clone: The sample contains more than one DNA sequence encoding this CDR3. The chain is built from TRBV10-3 and TRBJ1-1, with TRBD1 matching over 7 bases. This CDR3 region has 13 residues. Germline assignment: CDR1 ENHRY and CDR2 SYGVKD. Losses at the gene ends were 4 bases for V and 5 bases for J; bases not matched to a gene: 4. The chain's CDR3 is CAISGQGGTEAFF. The CDR3 DNA reads TGTGCCATCAGTGGGCAGGGGGGAACTGAAGCTTTCTTT.

The chain has TRBV27 and TRBJ1-1, with D perhaps TRBD1 (5 bases). This CDR3 is built from 13 residues. Germline V gives CDR1 MNHEY, CDR2 SMNVEV (reference sequence). Trimming took off 4 bases at V and 7 bases at J, with 13 bases between the two ends. Written as DNA, the CDR3 is TGTGCCAGCAGTTCCCTTCTACAGGTTGAAGCTTTCTTT. Translating gives CASSSLLQVEAFF.

The genes are TRBV12-3 or TRBV12-4 and TRBJ1-5; 9 bases line up with TRBD1. The CDR3 loop spans 13 amino acids. Trimming removed 7 bases from V and 9 bases from J; junction bases left unmatched: 7. CDR3 region: CASTTGQGSPQHF. Written as DNA, the CDR3 is TGTGCCAGCACCACGGGACAGGGCTCGCCCCAGCATTTT.

The V call is TRBV5-4, the J call TRBJ2-7, with D possibly being TRBD1 (7 bases). From germline, CDR1 is SGHNT and CDR2 YYREEE (reference sequence). V gave up 5 bases and J gave up 2 bases, with 17 bases separating them. The CDR3 sequence is 15 residues long. CDR3: CASSSGGSGAYEQYF. CDR3 DNA sequence: TGTGCCAGCAGTTCAGGGGGTAGCGGAGCCTACGAGCAGTACTTC.

This rearrangement joins TRBV3-1 (or the pseudogene TRBV3-2) to TRBJ1-4; tentatively, D is TRBD1 (5 bases). Germline lookup yields CDR1 LGHDT and CDR2 YNNKEL (reference sequence). Trimming left V 1 base short and J 7 bases short, with 13 bases between. The CDR3 extends over 15 amino acids. The CDR3 spells CASSQVQAAPEKLFF. CDR3 nucleotides: TGTGCCAGCAGCCAAGTACAGGCCGCACCTGAAAAACTGTTTTTT.